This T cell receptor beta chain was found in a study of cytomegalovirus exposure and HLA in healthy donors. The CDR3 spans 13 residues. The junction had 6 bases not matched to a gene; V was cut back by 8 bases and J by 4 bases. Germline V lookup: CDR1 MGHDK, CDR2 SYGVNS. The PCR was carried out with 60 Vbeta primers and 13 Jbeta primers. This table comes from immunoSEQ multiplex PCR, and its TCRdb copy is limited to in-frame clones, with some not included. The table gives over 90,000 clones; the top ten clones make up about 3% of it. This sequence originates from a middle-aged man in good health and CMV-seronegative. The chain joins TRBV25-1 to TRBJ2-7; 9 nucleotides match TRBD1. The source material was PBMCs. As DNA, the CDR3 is TGTGCCAGCCTCCGGACAGGGGAATACGAGCAGTACTTC. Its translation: CASLRTGEYEQYF.